Shown below are 11 T cell receptor beta chains from a single sample sequenced in a study of shared clonotypes between healthy human individuals. The protocol was immunoSEQ multiplex PCR, while the TCRdb copy is restricted to in-frame clones and leaves out a portion. The sample has 2 million to 2.5 million clones; 95% are singletons. Specimen: naive CD4+ T cells sorted from blood. Noted subset: CD45RA+ positively selected. These receptors were obtained from a young man in good health.

The CDR3 bases are TGCAGCGTGCCCACCAAGGCTGAGCAGTTCTTC. Protein: CSVPTKAEQFF. The V call is TRBV29-1, the J call TRBJ2-1, with D unclear. The CDR3 is 11 residues long. Trimming shortened V by 6 bases and J by 9 bases, and 12 bases separated the two germline ends. Germline-derived CDR1 and CDR2 are SQVTM and ANQGSEA.

The genes are TRBV30 and TRBJ1-1; unclear D gene. Trimming cost V 3 bases and J 1 base, with 12 bases left between them. The germline V gene has CDR1 GTSNPN and CDR2 SVGIG (reference sequence). The length of the CDR3 is 14 residues. CDR3 sequence (DNA): TGTGCCTGGAGCGCATCGACGGGGAACACTGAAGCTTTCTTT. As protein: CAWSASTGNTEAFF.

The genes are TRBV5-1 and TRBJ2-1; D is undetermined. The CDR3 length is 14 residues. V lost 4 bases and J lost 2, with 10 bases in between. Germline-derived CDR1 and CDR2 are SGHRS and YFSETQ. CDR3: CASSPDTTYNEQFF. The DNA for the CDR3 is TGCGCCAGCAGCCCTGACACTACCTACAATGAGCAGTTCTTC.

CDR3 amino acids: CASSGGGSQETQYF. CDR3 nucleotides: TGCGCCAGCAGTGGAGGGGGCTCCCAAGAGACCCAGTACTTC. The chain joins TRBV10-1 to TRBJ2-5, with 7 bases lining up with TRBD1. With 4 bases clipped from V and 1 base from J, the junction kept 3 bases outside the gene matches. The CDR3 runs 14 residues. Germline assignment: CDR1 WNHNN and CDR2 SYGVQD (reference sequence).

The chain has TRBV5-1 and TRBJ2-7, with no clear D. Germline CDR1 reads SGHRS; CDR2 reads YFSETQ. The CDR3 is made up of 14 amino acids. V lost 0 bases to trimming and J lost 3 bases, with 10 bases between them. CDR3 amino acids: CASSLAFHSYEQYF. Written as DNA, the CDR3 is TGCGCCAGCAGCTTGGCCTTTCACAGCTACGAGCAGTACTTC. The variable domain in full, with the rest retrieved from reference TRBV5-1 and TRBJ2-7, is KAGVTQTPRYLIKTRGQQVTLSCSPISGHRSVSWYQQTPGQGLQFLFEYFSETQRNKGNFPGRFSGRQFSNSRSEMNVSTLELGDSALYLCASSLAFHSYEQYFGPGTRLTVT.

V and J are TRBV7-2 and TRBJ1-4; no reliable D call. The germline CDR1 and CDR2 sequences are SGHTA and FQGNSA. The CDR3 consists of 15 residues. The V end was cut by 1 base, the J end by 14 bases, with 20 bases between. The CDR3 region is CASSLVAGNAAGLFF. The CDR3 DNA reads TGTGCCAGCAGCTTAGTTGCGGGGAACGCAGCGGGGCTGTTTTTT.

The chain links TRBV6-5 to TRBJ2-5; 12 positions match TRBD1. CDR3 length: 15 amino acids. V lost 8 bases to trimming and J lost 4 bases; unmatched junction nucleotides: 8. The germline V gene encodes CDR1 MNHEY and CDR2 SVGAGI. The CDR3 is CASGRDRGRGETQYF. DNA for the CDR3: TGTGCCAGCGGGAGGGACAGGGGGCGAGGAGAGACCCAGTACTTC.

The rearrangement joins TRBV4-1 to TRBJ1-5; 10 nucleotides line up with TRBD1. Germline V gene sequence: CDR1 MGHRA, CDR2 YSYEKL. J was trimmed by 7 bases and V by 0 bases; bases with no gene match: 3. The CDR3 is 15 amino acids. The CDR3 sequence: CASSQDGQGVQPQHF. For the CDR3, the DNA is TGCGCCAGCAGCCAAGATGGACAGGGGGTGCAGCCCCAGCATTTT.

The chain combines TRBV18 with TRBJ2-1, with D possibly called TRBD1 or TRBD2 (5 bases each). V lost 3 bases and J lost 4, with 7 bases in between. The CDR3 is made up of 13 amino acids. Germline-derived CDR1 and CDR2 are KGHSH and LQKENI. Here the CDR3 DNA reads TGTGCCAGCTCACCGGGGGAGTACAATGAGCAGTTCTTC. As protein: CASSPGEYNEQFF.

In this sample, this clone turned up once. The chain joins TRBV19 to TRBJ2-1, with TRBD1 matching 9 bases. V lost 4 bases and J lost 7; bases outside the gene matches: 8. The CDR3 length is 15 residues. Germline CDR1 LNHDA, CDR2 SQIVND (reference sequence). The CDR3 region has the DNA TGTGCCAGTAGTAGAAGGACAGGGGAATTTAATGAGCAGTTCTTC. Translation gives CASSRRTGEFNEQFF.

V and J are TRBV18 and TRBJ1-5; 9 bases line up with TRBD1. This CDR3 contains 16 residues. The ends lost 5 bases at V and 5 bases at J; junction bases unmatched: 10. Germline CDR1 KGHSH, CDR2 LQKENI. The CDR3 protein is CASSEAGTGTDQPQHF. DNA of the CDR3: TGTGCCAGCTCAGAAGCCGGGACAGGGACTGATCAGCCCCAGCATTTT.